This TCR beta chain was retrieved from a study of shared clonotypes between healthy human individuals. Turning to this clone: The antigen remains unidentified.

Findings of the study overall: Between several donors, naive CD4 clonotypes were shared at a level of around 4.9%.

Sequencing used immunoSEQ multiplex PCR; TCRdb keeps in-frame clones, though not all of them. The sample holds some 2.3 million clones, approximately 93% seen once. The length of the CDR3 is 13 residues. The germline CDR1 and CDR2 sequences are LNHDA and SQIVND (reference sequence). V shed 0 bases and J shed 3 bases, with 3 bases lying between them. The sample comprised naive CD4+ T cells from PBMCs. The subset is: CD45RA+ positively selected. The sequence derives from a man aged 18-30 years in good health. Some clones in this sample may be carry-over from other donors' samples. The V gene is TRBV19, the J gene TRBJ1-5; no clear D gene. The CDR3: CASSIEVNQPQHF. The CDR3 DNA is TGTGCCAGTAGTATAGAGGTCAATCAGCCCCAGCATTTT.